A selection of T cell receptor beta chains follows, all from one sample in a study of blood T cell repertoires in COVID-19. Data came from immunoSEQ multiplex PCR; TCRdb stores just in-frame clones and leaves some out. The data show 200,000 to 250,000 clones, roughly 89% seen once. Specimen: PBMCs or T cells enriched from blood (not recorded which). The receptors here all came from a woman between 35 and 50 years old with acute COVID-19. Each CDR3 is given with its conserved first and last residue. The D gene is left open where the match is weak. Clone size is stated in some rows and not others, as once, few, many or a class when expanded.

cdr3_length	v_call	d_call	j_call	clone_size	cdr3_aa	cdr3_nt
15	TRBV2	NA	TRBJ1-1	few	CASSERQFMNTEAFF	TGTGCCAGCAGTGAACGACAGTTCATGAACACTGAAGCTTTCTTT
14	TRBV7-9	NA	TRBJ1-1	NA	CASSSAGGFPEAFF	TGTGCCAGCAGCTCGGCGGGGGGATTCCCTGAAGCTTTCTTT
16	TRBV2	NA	TRBJ1-2	NA	CASSEAGGSGNYGYTF	TGTGCCAGCAGTGAAGCTGGGGGCTCGGGTAACTATGGCTACACCTTC
12	TRBV5-6	NA	TRBJ1-1	NA	CASSLVPEEAFF	TGTGCCAGCAGCTTGGTGCCAGAGGAGGCTTTCTTT
13	TRBV5-1	NA	TRBJ1-3	NA	CASSLAGGNTIYF	TGCGCCAGCAGCTTGGCGGGAGGAAACACCATATATTTT
14	TRBV4-3	NA	TRBJ1-2	NA	CASSQDQGTYGYTF	TGCGCCAGCAGCCAAGATCAGGGGACATATGGCTACACCTTC
12	TRBV18	NA	TRBJ1-2	few	CASSRTVYGYTF	TGTGCCAGCTCTCGGACAGTCTATGGCTACACCTTC
14	TRBV5-6	NA	TRBJ2-5	NA	CASSFKDRQETQYF	TGTGCCAGCAGCTTTAAAGACAGACAAGAGACCCAGTACTTC
10	TRBV12-3/TRBV12-4	NA	TRBJ1-1	NA	CASSGAEAFF	TGTGCCAGCAGCGGGGCTGAAGCTTTCTTT
16	TRBV18	TRBD1	TRBJ1-1	NA	CASSPPGQALNTEAFF	TGTGCCAGCTCACCACCCGGACAGGCCCTGAACACTGAAGCTTTCTTT
13	TRBV5-1	NA	TRBJ2-7	NA	CASSSGRGDEQYF	TGCGCCAGCAGCTCAGGCAGGGGCGACGAGCAGTACTTC